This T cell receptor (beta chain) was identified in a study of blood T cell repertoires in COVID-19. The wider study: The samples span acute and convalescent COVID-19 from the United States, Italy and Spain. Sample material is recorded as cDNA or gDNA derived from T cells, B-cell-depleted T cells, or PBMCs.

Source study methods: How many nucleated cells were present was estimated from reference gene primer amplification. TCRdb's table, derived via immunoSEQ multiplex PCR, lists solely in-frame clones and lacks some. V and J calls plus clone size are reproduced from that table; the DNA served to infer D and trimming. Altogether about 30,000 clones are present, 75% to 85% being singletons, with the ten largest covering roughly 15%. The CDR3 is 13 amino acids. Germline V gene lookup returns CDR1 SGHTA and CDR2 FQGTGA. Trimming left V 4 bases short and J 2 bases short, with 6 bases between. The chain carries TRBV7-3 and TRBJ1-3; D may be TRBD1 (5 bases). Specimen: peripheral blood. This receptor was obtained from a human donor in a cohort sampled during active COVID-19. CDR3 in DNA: TGTGCCAGCAGCTCCAGGGCTGGAAACACCATATATTTT. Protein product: CASSSRAGNTIYF.